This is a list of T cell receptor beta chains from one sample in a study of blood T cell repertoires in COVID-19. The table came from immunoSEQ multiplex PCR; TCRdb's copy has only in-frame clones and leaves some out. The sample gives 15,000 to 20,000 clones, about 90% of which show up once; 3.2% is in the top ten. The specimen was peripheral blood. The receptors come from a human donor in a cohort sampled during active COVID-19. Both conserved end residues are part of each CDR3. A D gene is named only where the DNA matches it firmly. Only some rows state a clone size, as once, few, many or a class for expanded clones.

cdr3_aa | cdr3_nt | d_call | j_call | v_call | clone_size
CASSETGGWNTEAFF | TGTGCCAGCAGTGAGACAGGGGGGTGGAACACTGAAGCTTTCTTT | TRBD1 | TRBJ1-1 | TRBV28 | .
CASSLESTNSPLHF | TGTGCCAGCAGCCTCGAAAGTACAAATTCACCCCTCCACTTT | . | TRBJ1-6 | TRBV14 | .
CASSPAEARNQPQHF | TGTGCCAGCAGCCCCGCCGAGGCGCGCAATCAGCCCCAGCATTTT | . | TRBJ1-5 | TRBV5-5 | .
CASSKSHPRGGSPYEQYF | TGTGCCAGTAGTAAATCCCACCCCAGGGGCGGTTCTCCCTACGAGCAGTACTTC | . | TRBJ2-7 | TRBV19 | .
CASSRDYNEQFF | TGCGCCAGCAGCCGAGACTACAATGAGCAGTTCTTC | . | TRBJ2-1 | TRBV10-1 | .
CASSTTWGGTGELFF | TGTGCCAGCAGCACGACGTGGGGAGGCACCGGGGAGCTGTTTTTT | . | TRBJ2-2 | TRBV3-1/TRBV3-2 | .
CASSMRLATNEKLFF | TGTGCCAGCAGTATGCGATTAGCAACTAATGAAAAACTGTTTTTT | . | TRBJ1-4 | TRBV6-5 | .
CASSPPLAAGETQYF | TGTGCCAGCTCACCGCCACTAGCTGCGGGGGAGACCCAGTACTTC | . | TRBJ2-5 | TRBV18 | .
CASSALTGTEYSYNEQFF | TGTGCCAGCAGCGCCTTAACCGGGACAGAATACTCCTACAATGAGCAGTTCTTC | TRBD1 | TRBJ2-1 | TRBV9 | .
CATSRDRGAGNTEAFF | TGTGCCACCAGCAGAGATCGGGGGGCAGGGAATACTGAAGCTTTCTTT | . | TRBJ1-1 | TRBV15 | .
CASSLPGQGSYEQYF | TGCGCCAGCAGCTTGCCGGGACAGGGTTCGTACGAGCAGTACTTC | TRBD1 | TRBJ2-7 | TRBV5-1 | once
CASRSPPGQGDTQYF | TGTGCCAGCAGAAGCCCGCCGGGACAGGGGGATACGCAGTATTTT | TRBD1 | TRBJ2-3 | TRBV6-5 | .
CASLGGLNSPLHF | TGTGCCAGTCTCGGAGGCTTAAATTCACCCCTCCACTTT | . | TRBJ1-6 | TRBV18 | .
CASSPSGREEDTQYF | TGTGCCAGCAGCCCTAGTGGAAGGGAGGAAGATACGCAGTATTTT | . | TRBJ2-3 | TRBV11-2 | .
CASREAQGSGYTF | TGTGCCAGCAGGGAAGCCCAGGGAAGTGGCTACACCTTC | . | TRBJ1-2 | TRBV28 | once
CASSERSFSASSYNEQFF | TGTGCCAGCAGTGAAAGGAGTTTTAGCGCAAGCTCCTACAATGAGCAGTTCTTC | . | TRBJ2-1 | TRBV6-1 | .
CASSPTGTLFVYEQYF | TGTGCCAGCAGTCCTACCGGGACATTATTCGTTTACGAGCAGTACTTC | . | TRBJ2-7 | TRBV28 | once
CANPPPGGPTYEQYF | TGTGCCAACCCGCCGCCGGGGGGACCTACCTACGAGCAGTACTTC | TRBD2 | TRBJ2-7 | TRBV19 | once
CASSVGDPRGNEQFF | TGTGCCAGCAGCGTAGGGGACCCCAGGGGGAATGAGCAGTTCTTC | TRBD1 | TRBJ2-1 | TRBV9 | once
CASSQVAGEGNEQFF | TGCGCCAGCAGCCAAGTTGCGGGAGAAGGAAATGAGCAGTTCTTC | TRBD2 | TRBJ2-1 | TRBV4-1 | .
CATSVGPSGSYNEQFF | TGTGCCACCAGTGTAGGCCCTAGCGGGAGCTACAATGAGCAGTTCTTC | TRBD2 | TRBJ2-1 | TRBV24-1 | .
CASSLEPGQGARQPQHF | TGTGCCAGCAGCCTTGAACCGGGACAGGGGGCACGGCAGCCCCAGCATTTT | TRBD1 | TRBJ1-5 | TRBV28 | .
CASSISITGYNEQFF | TGTGCCAGTAGTATTTCAATTACGGGCTACAATGAGCAGTTCTTC | . | TRBJ2-1 | TRBV19 | .
CASGTVGNQPQHF | TGTGCCAGCGGGACAGTTGGAAATCAGCCCCAGCATTTT | TRBD1 | TRBJ1-5 | TRBV6-5 | once
CARRETRVGMPYEQYF | TGTGCCAGAAGGGAAACCAGGGTTGGGATGCCCTACGAGCAGTACTTC | . | TRBJ2-7 | TRBV5-3 | .
CASSPGLSYEQYF | TGTGCCAGCAGCCCGGGACTCTCCTACGAGCAGTACTTC | . | TRBJ2-7 | TRBV7-9 | .
CASSFVGGDYEQYF | TGTGCCAGCAGCTTTGTTGGGGGGGACTACGAGCAGTACTTC | TRBD2 | TRBJ2-7 | TRBV11-1 | .
CASRLTGGRNSPLHF | TGTGCCAGCAGATTGACAGGGGGAAGGAATTCACCCCTCCACTTT | TRBD1 | TRBJ1-6 | TRBV6-5 | .
CASSPTSGNTIYF | TGTGCCAGCAGTCCGACATCTGGAAACACCATATATTTT | . | TRBJ1-3 | TRBV7-9 | .
CASSLGVNGNTIYF | TGTGCCAGCAGCTTGGGCGTAAACGGAAACACCATATATTTT | . | TRBJ1-3 | TRBV5-4 | once
CASSFADRSYNEQFF | TGTGCCAGCAGCTTTGCCGACAGGTCCTACAATGAGCAGTTCTTC | . | TRBJ2-1 | TRBV7-9 | few
CASSQDPPSAANYGYTF | TGTGCCAGCAGCCAAGATCCCCCGTCTGCGGCTAACTATGGCTACACCTTC | . | TRBJ1-2 | TRBV3-1/TRBV3-2 | once
CASSEPLAGVGDTQYF | TGCGCCAGCAGCGAACCCCTAGCGGGAGTTGGAGATACGCAGTATTTT | TRBD2 | TRBJ2-3 | TRBV5-1 | .